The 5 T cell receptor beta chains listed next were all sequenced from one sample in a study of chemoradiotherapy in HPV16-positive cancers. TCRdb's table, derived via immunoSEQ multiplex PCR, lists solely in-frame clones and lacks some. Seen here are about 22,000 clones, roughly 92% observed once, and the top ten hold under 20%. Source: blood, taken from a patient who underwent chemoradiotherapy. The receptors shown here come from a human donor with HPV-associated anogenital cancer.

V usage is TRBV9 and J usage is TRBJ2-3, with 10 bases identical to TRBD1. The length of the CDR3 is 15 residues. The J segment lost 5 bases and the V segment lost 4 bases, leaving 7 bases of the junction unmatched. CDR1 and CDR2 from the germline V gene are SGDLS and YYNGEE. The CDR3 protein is CASSLRTGGGDTQYF. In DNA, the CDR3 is TGTGCCAGCAGCCTTAGGACAGGGGGAGGAGATACGCAGTATTTT.

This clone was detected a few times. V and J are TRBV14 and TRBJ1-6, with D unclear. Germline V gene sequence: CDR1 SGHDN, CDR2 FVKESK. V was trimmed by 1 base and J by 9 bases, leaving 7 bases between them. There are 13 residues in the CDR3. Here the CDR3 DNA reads TGTGCCAGCAGCCAAGTGCTGTCTTCACCCCTCCACTTT. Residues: CASSQVLSSPLHF.

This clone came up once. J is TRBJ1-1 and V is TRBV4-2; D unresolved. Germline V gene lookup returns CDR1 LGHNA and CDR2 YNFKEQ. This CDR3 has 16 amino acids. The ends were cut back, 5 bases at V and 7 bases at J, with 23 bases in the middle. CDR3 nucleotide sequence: TGTGCCAGCAGCGATGGCGAGAAAGAAGTAAAGGATGAAGCTTTCTTT. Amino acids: CASSDGEKEVKDEAFF.

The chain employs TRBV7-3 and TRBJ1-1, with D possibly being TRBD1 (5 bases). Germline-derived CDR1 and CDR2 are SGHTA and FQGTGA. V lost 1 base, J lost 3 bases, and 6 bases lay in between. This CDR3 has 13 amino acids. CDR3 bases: TGTGCCAGCAGCTTAAGGGGGGACACTGAAGCTTTCTTT. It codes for CASSLRGDTEAFF.

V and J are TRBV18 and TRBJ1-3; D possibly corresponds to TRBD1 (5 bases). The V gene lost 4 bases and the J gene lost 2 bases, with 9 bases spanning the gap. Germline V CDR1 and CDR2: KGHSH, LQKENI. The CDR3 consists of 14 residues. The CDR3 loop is CASSLAGTGNTIYF. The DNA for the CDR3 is TGTGCCAGCTCACTAGCAGGGACTGGAAACACCATATATTTT. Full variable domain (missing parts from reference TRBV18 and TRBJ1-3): NAGVMQNPRHLVRRRGQEARLRCSPMKGHSHVYWYRQLPEEGLKFMVYLQKENIIDESGMPKERFSAEFPKEGPSILRIQQVVRGDSAAYFCASSLAGTGNTIYFGEGSWLTVV.